The sequence of this T cell receptor (beta chain) was determined in a study of immune heterogeneity within non-small cell lung tumors. Study summary: Among the tumors, 4 were squamous cell carcinomas, ten to eleven were non-squamous carcinomas and 1 was not otherwise specified.

General study findings and limits: Identical dominant CDR3 beta clonotypes were found recurring across a patient's tumor sites, along with site-unique high-frequency clones. Clonotypes of T-cell receptor beta found at high frequency were largely distinct between individual patients.

Amplifying TCR beta CDR3 involved multiplex PCR carried out with 32 V and 13 J primers. TCRdb re-called the multiplex PCR reads through MiXCR, storing one row per CDR3 protein. This repertoire shows 15,000 or so distinct CDR3 sequences, around 30% found once; its top ten account for 13% to 15%. With 0 bases removed from V and 2 bases from J, the gap between germline ends came to 13 bases. The CDR3 runs 16 residues. The germline gives CDR1 SGHNT, CDR2 YENEEA. Many counts were recorded for this clonotype. The antigen remains undetermined. For each sample, template was approximately 640 ng of bulk tumor genomic DNA. While surgery was under way, several biopsies spaced far apart were taken per primary tumor. Samples came from untreated patients having curative surgery for newly diagnosed non-small cell lung cancer.

The TCR sequence derives from a woman in her forties or fifties with non-small cell lung cancer. The chain couples TRBV11-3 to TRBJ1-2; D perhaps matches TRBD1 (5 bases). Sequencing used lung tumor tissue. Written as DNA, the CDR3 is TGTGCCAGCAGCTTAGATGGGCAGGGCACGAACTATGGCTACACCTTC. It translates to CASSLDGQGTNYGYTF. Drawing the rest from reference TRBV11-3 and TRBJ1-2, the complete variable domain is EAGVVQSPRYKIIEKKQPVAFWCNPISGHNTLYWYLQNLGQGPELLIRYENEEAVDDSQLPKDRFSAERLKGVDSTLKIQPAELGDSAVYLCASSLDGQGTNYGYTFGSGTRLTVV.